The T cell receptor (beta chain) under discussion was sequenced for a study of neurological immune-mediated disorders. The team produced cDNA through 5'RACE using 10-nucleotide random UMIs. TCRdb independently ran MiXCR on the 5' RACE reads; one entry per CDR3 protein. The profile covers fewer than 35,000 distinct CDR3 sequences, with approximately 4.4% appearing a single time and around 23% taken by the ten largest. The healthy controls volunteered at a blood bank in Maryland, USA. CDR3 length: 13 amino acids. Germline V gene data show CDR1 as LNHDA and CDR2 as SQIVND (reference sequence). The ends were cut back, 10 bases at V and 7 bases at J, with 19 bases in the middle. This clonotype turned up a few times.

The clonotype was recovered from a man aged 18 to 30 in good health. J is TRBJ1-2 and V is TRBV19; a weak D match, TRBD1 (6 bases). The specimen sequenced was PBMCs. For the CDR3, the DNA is TGTGCCACCCTCAACAGGGAGGAGAGTGGCTACACCTTC. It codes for CATLNREESGYTF.